This T cell receptor (beta chain) appears in the sequencing data of a study of shared clonotypes between healthy human individuals (TCRdb year 2020). For the study in its entirety: The cohort included three men and two women between 18 and 49 years of age. To increase sequencing depth and limit assay-specific biases, different laboratories used diverse techniques to prepare libraries and sequence TCR repertoires. For each donor, three plates each were used for CD4 naive and CD4 memory, two plates were used for CD8 naive, and one plate was used for CD8 memory. Between about 0.8 and 9 billion PBMCs per donor were obtained by leukapheresis. Blood TCR repertoires of about 5 healthy adults were deeply sequenced to estimate repertoire size and the extent of clonotype sharing between individuals. Overall study results and their limits: Naive subsets generally had larger estimated clonotype richness than memory subsets. Because the study included only a small number of donors, the genetic and exposure-history diversity represented was limited. Compared with non-shared clonotypes, the clonotypes found in all four sorted-subset donors had higher generation probabilities. Sampling was restricted to blood, and TCR repertoires in tissue are likely to differ from TCR repertoires in blood. Pairwise subsampling indicated that sequencing depth was expected to affect the degree of clonotype sharing among donors. When a handful of donors were compared, the shared fraction of clonotypes was about 5.5% for naive CD4, around 3.6% for naive CD8, roughly 2.5% for memory CD4, and 0.4% for memory CD8. Rarefaction of sorted-subset datasets indicated incomplete sequencing despite the large sequencing depth.

TCR CDR3 regions were amplified from genomic DNA by multiplex PCR using the deep immunoSEQ assay. For each cell subset, the extracted genomic DNA was distributed evenly across all wells of several immunoSEQ 96-well plates, and each plate served as one replicate. For sorted subsets, each replicate PCR was loaded with roughly 0.2 ug genomic DNA, equivalent to roughly 30,000 T cell genomes. Purified libraries were measured with a Qubit 3.0 fluorometer, size-checked on a Bioanalyzer 2100, and measured again with the KAPA Library Quantification kit. A separate single-read 150-cycle Illumina NextSeq 550 flow cell was used to sequence each immunoSEQ 96-well plate. On the authors' methods: Because the immunoSEQ output held only junctional sequences and lacked quality scores, the filtering could not match the filtering applied to full-length reads. To assign V/J genes and CDR3, sequences were annotated using PyIR, a Python wrapper for IgBLAST v1.9, with IMGT germline references. Reads with weak V/J assignments (E-value above 1e-6), missing CDR3, stop codons, out-of-frame junctions, or ambiguous translated residues were removed. V3J clonotypes were defined by identical inferred V gene, J gene, and CDR3 amino acid sequence. To compute the percentage overlap between repertoires, the number of shared unique clonotypes was divided by the size of the smaller repertoire. RTK rarefaction, the Chao1 estimator, and Recon v2.1 estimates of unobserved clonotypes were used to assess repertoire richness. OLGA was used to compute generation probabilities for all TCRbeta clonotypes that the gDNA method yielded from a few donors. The source is immuneACCESS, and TCRdb retained only in-frame sequences with V and J called. Part of the clones is not carried over; for the studies checked, unresolved V genes explain less than half of this, and the remainder is unexplained. That table gives V, J and clone size, and the DNA gave D and trimming. In this sample the table shows approximately 2.3 million clones, over 90% of which occur a single time. The ten largest clonotypes hold approximately 0.4% of the sample.

About this clone: Its antigen is unknown. No base qualities exist here, and no much larger clone lies one base off it.

The donors were healthy, HIV-negative adults who had no recently reported acute infections or vaccinations. All donors were Caucasian adults living in Nashville, Tennessee, USA. CD4+ T cells were enriched through magnetic negative selection, after which naive cells were positively selected on CD45RA and the remaining negative fraction served as the memory subset. Blood was obtained by leukapheresis, after which PBMCs were separated by Ficoll-Histopaque density gradient centrifugation and cryopreserved in liquid nitrogen vapor phase. Analytical flow cytometry was used to check the purity and quantity of every magnetically sorted T cell population. Genomic DNA was isolated from every sorted fraction and measured by UV absorbance on a Nanodrop 2000c. From the cysteine up to the phenylalanine, the CDR3 has a length of 16 residues. Kept here is only the CDR3 DNA, which spans 48 bases and is read in frame from base 1. V is cut back by 4 bases and J by 0 bases, with 9 bases in the junction unmatched. Via the germline V gene, CDR1 is ENHRY and CDR2 SYGVKD.

Sequencing was done on a sample of naive CD4+ T cells from PBMCs. Read against the paper, the sample's cell subset or site label means: CD45RA+ positively selected. The sequence joins TRBV10-3 to TRBJ2-7; 7 middle bases align to TRBD1. The source is a man between 18 and 35 years old in good health. Some clones in this sample may be carry-over from other donors' samples. The DNA sequence reads TGTGCCATCAGTGCCCGACAGGGTGATTCCTCCTACGAGCAGTACTTC. Its amino acids are CAISARQGDSSYEQYF.